The 30 T cell receptor beta chains listed next were all sequenced from one sample in a study of PD-1 blockade in classical Hodgkin lymphoma. Sample time point: cycle 4 day 1 (C4D1), after more than five weeks of nivolumab. All patients experienced relapse after autologous stem cell transplantation, and brentuximab vedotin exposure was variable. The data were produced by immunoSEQ multiplex PCR, yet TCRdb's version contains in-frame clones alone and is incomplete. Among some 10,000 clones listed, roughly 80% were seen once. Specimen: peripheral blood mononuclear cells (PBMCs), collected before the fourth cycle of nivolumab. The source is a human donor with classical Hodgkin lymphoma.

The chain uses TRBV6-9 and TRBJ1-1; unclear D gene. CDR3 length: 14 amino acids. CDR1 is MNHGY, CDR2 SVAAGI, per germline. V shed 3 bases and J shed 7 bases, with 15 bases lying between them. Here the CDR3 reads CASSYLTEVREAFF. In DNA, the CDR3 is TGTGCCAGCAGTTACCTGACCGAAGTCCGTGAAGCTTTCTTT.

The J gene is TRBJ2-5, the V gene TRBV29-1, with D possibly being TRBD1 (5 bases). CDR1 and CDR2 from the germline V gene are SQVTM and ANQGSEA. This CDR3 comprises 15 residues. Between the trimmed V and J ends, which lost 4 bases and 4 bases, there was a span of 19 bases. The DNA of the CDR3 is TGCAGCGTTGCGATTTCAGGGTCGTTAGGAGAGACCCAGTACTTC. Residues: CSVAISGSLGETQYF.

The sample holds one count of this clone. V gene TRBV6-6 combines with J gene TRBJ2-1; 10 nucleotides align to TRBD1. Germline V CDR1 and CDR2: MNHNY, SVGAGI (reference sequence). J lost 6 bases, V lost 6 bases, and 11 bases had no gene match. CDR3 length: 16 amino acids. The CDR3, as DNA: TGTGCCAGCAGATTAGACAGGGGGCAGTCGGGCAATGAGCAGTTCTTC. As protein: CASRLDRGQSGNEQFF.

The chain combines TRBV29-1 with TRBJ2-2; D is perhaps TRBD2 (5 bases). Trimming stripped 6 bases from V and 5 bases from J, with 10 bases between. This CDR3 has 12 residues. Germline CDR1 and CDR2: SQVTM and ANQGSEA. This CDR3 is CSVGLNTGELFF. The CDR3 region has the DNA TGCAGCGTCGGACTGAATACCGGGGAGCTGTTTTTT.

The V call is TRBV28, the J call TRBJ2-2, with 7 bases fitting TRBD2. CDR1 is MDHEN, CDR2 SYDVKM, per germline. The V segment lost 6 bases and the J segment 1 base; nucleotides outside the gene matches: 5. CDR3 size: 15 residues. The CDR3 nucleotides are TGTGCCAGCAGGCCTACTAGCGAGAACACCGGGGAGCTGTTTTTT. It yields the protein CASRPTSENTGELFF.

This clone was observed a single time. V and J are TRBV30 and TRBJ2-3; 10 bases match TRBD2. Per germline, CDR1 GTSNPN and CDR2 SVGIG (reference sequence). The V gene end was trimmed by 4 bases and the J gene end by 2 bases; junction bases not matched to a gene: 9. This CDR3 has 16 amino acids. CDR3 bases: TGTGCCTGGAACCGCGGACTAGCGGTTTTCACAGATACGCAGTATTTT. Residues: CAWNRGLAVFTDTQYF.

V gene TRBV4-2 combines with J gene TRBJ2-6; D remains unclear. The V gene's germline CDR1 is LGHNA and CDR2 YNFKEQ. V dropped 0 bases and J dropped 2 bases, with 5 bases sitting between them. This CDR3 is built from 15 residues. As DNA, the CDR3 is TGTGCCAGCAGCCAAGACGAGACTGGGGCCAACGTCCTGACTTTC. It translates to CASSQDETGANVLTF.

The CDR3 is CASSEVRVGELFF. The CDR3 DNA reads as TGTGCCAGCAGTGAAGTAAGGGTCGGGGAGCTGTTTTTT. The gene calls are TRBV6-1 and TRBJ2-2; no clear D gene. Trimming removed 1 base at V and 7 bases at J, with 7 bases between. Germline CDR1 reads MNHNS; CDR2 reads SASEGT. The CDR3 is made up of 13 amino acids.

This clone appeared a few times. The V call is TRBV5-1, the J call TRBJ2-3; TRBD2 matches 12 bases. Germline trimming cut 4 bases from V and 3 bases from J; bases unmatched to any gene: 6. The CDR3 consists of 16 residues. Germline CDR1 and CDR2: SGHRS and YFSETQ. The DNA for the CDR3 is TGCGCCAGCAGCCGACTAGCGGGAGATAGAACAGATACGCAGTATTTT. Its protein product is CASSRLAGDRTDTQYF.

V is TRBV7-9 and J is TRBJ1-2, with D possibly TRBD1 on 5 matching bases. V was shortened by 2 bases and J by 8 bases, with 6 bases between the two germline ends. Germline-derived CDR1 and CDR2 are SEHNR and FQNEAQ (reference sequence). This CDR3 is built from 11 residues. The CDR3 bases are TGTGCCAGCAGCTTATGGGGGGGCTACACCTTC. Protein sequence: CASSLWGGYTF.

The chain employs TRBV19 and TRBJ2-1, with 8 bases matching TRBD2. Losses at the gene ends were 7 bases for V and 0 bases for J; bases not matched to a gene: 11. CDR1 LNHDA and CDR2 SQIVND come from the germline V gene (reference sequence). CDR3 size: 17 residues. CDR3 sequence (DNA): TGTGCCAGTATCGGGGGGCGTAGCGGGACCTCCTACAATGAGCAGTTCTTC. It specifies CASIGGRSGTSYNEQFF. The full variable domain, its missing parts supplied by reference TRBV19 and TRBJ2-1, is DGGITQSPKYLFRKEGQNVTLSCEQNLNHDAMYWYRQDPGQGLRLIYYSQIVNDFQKGDIAEGYSVSREKKESFPLTVTSAQKNPTAFYLCASIGGRSGTSYNEQFFGPGTRLTVL.

The chain uses TRBV11-2 and TRBJ1-5; no definite D call. The CDR3 spans 15 residues. V shed 1 base and J shed 1 base, with 8 bases lying between them. From germline, CDR1 is SGHAT and CDR2 FQNNGV. DNA of the CDR3: TGTGCCAGCAGCTTAGGAGGTCAGAGCAATCAGCCCCAGCATTTT. Protein product: CASSLGGQSNQPQHF.

The chain couples TRBV27 to TRBJ1-5; no reliable D call. The germline gives CDR1 MNHEY, CDR2 SMNVEV (reference sequence). V lost 8 bases and J 1 base, leaving 12 bases between the germline ends. CDR3 length: 14 residues. The CDR3 nucleotides read TGTGCCAGCTCCCTGGGATGGAGCAATCAGCCCCAGCATTTT. This translates into CASSLGWSNQPQHF.

The V gene is TRBV6-1, the J gene TRBJ2-3; a weak D match, TRBD2 (5 bases). Deletions cut 8 bases from V and 1 base from J, with 13 bases between. CDR1 MNHNS and CDR2 SASEGT come from the germline V gene. This CDR3 region has 14 residues. CDR3 DNA sequence: TGTGCCAGCGGAGAGGGTTACGGCACAGATACGCAGTATTTT. It is translated as CASGEGYGTDTQYF.

This sequence joins TRBV7-3 and TRBJ2-7, with D possibly being TRBD2 (6 bases). Germline V gives CDR1 SGHTA, CDR2 FQGTGA. The CDR3 covers 14 residues. Trimming shortened V by 3 bases and J by 5 bases, and 14 bases separated the two germline ends. Written as DNA, the CDR3 is TGTGCCAGCAGCTTCAGCGGACTACCGGACGAGCAGTACTTC. Its protein is CASSFSGLPDEQYF.

The chain carries TRBV27 and TRBJ1-1; 8 bases are a match to TRBD1. Germline V lookup: CDR1 MNHEY, CDR2 SMNVEV (reference sequence). The CDR3 runs to 14 residues. With V trimmed by 6 bases and J by 4 bases, 7 bases remained unmatched. CDR3: CASSRQGWGTEAFF. In nucleotides, the CDR3 is TGTGCCAGCAGCAGACAGGGGTGGGGCACTGAAGCTTTCTTT.

V and J are TRBV29-1 and TRBJ1-2, with D unresolved. The V and J ends lost 4 bases and 6 bases respectively, with 9 bases between them. From germline, CDR1 is SQVTM and CDR2 ANQGSEA. The CDR3 contains 11 residues. The CDR3 sequence: CSVVSSNGYTF. CDR3 sequence (DNA): TGCAGCGTTGTCTCCTCGAATGGCTACACCTTC. The whole variable domain, filled in from reference TRBV29-1 and TRBJ1-2, reads SAVISQKPSRDICQRGTSLTIQCQVDSQVTMMFWYRQQPGQSLTLIATANQGSEATYESGFVIDKFPISRPNLTFSTLTVSNMSPEDSSIYLCSVVSSNGYTFGSGTRLTVV.

This chain uses TRBV29-1 with TRBJ2-3; TRBD2 matches at 8 bases. The germline V gene encodes CDR1 SQVTM and CDR2 ANQGSEA. This CDR3 comprises 17 residues. Trimming at V came to 4 bases and at J to 2 bases, leaving 14 bases not matched to a gene. The CDR3 loop is CSVVFVGGGPNTDTQYF. Written as DNA, the CDR3 is TGCAGCGTTGTATTTGTTGGCGGGGGGCCAAACACAGATACGCAGTATTTT.

This chain links TRBV7-9 with TRBJ1-2, with no clear D. Germline assignment: CDR1 SEHNR and CDR2 FQNEAQ (reference sequence). This CDR3 has 12 amino acids. Trimming left V 1 base short and J 8 bases short, with 8 bases between. The CDR3 coding sequence is TGTGCCAGCAGCTTAGAACAACGAGGCTACACCTTC. Translation gives CASSLEQRGYTF. Full variable domain (rest looked up from reference TRBV7-9 and TRBJ1-2): DTGVSQNPRHKITKRGQNVTFRCDPISEHNRLYWYRQTLGQGPEFLTYFQNEAQLEKSRLLSDRFSAERPKGSFSTLEIQRTEQGDSAMYLCASSLEQRGYTFGSGTRLTVV.

The V and J genes are TRBV6-1 and TRBJ2-7; TRBD1 is a possible D gene (7 bases). V was trimmed by 7 bases and J by 3 bases, leaving 16 bases between them. The V gene's germline CDR1 is MNHNS and CDR2 SASEGT. CDR3 size: 14 residues. CDR3 sequence reads: CASTDAGQSYEQYF. Here the CDR3 DNA reads TGTGCCAGCACCGATGCGGGACAGAGCTACGAGCAGTACTTC.

The V gene is TRBV6-1, the J gene TRBJ1-4; perhaps TRBD1 as D (6 bases). Germline V gene lookup returns CDR1 MNHNS and CDR2 SASEGT. Trimming removed 6 bases at V and 7 bases at J, with 15 bases between. The CDR3 spans 14 residues. CDR3 amino acids: CASRATGMSEKLFF. The DNA of the CDR3 is TGTGCCAGCAGGGCTACAGGGATGAGTGAAAAACTGTTTTTT.

The gene calls are TRBV7-9 and TRBJ2-1; D uncertain. The CDR3 has 11 residues. The V and J ends lost 8 bases and 5 bases respectively, with 7 bases between them. CDR1 SEHNR and CDR2 FQNEAQ come from the germline V gene (reference sequence). CDR3 sequence reads: CASLNDNEQFF. The CDR3 DNA reads TGTGCCAGCCTAAACGACAATGAGCAGTTCTTC.

The J gene is TRBJ2-6, the V gene TRBV27, with 15 bases matching TRBD2. V lost 4 bases and J lost 0; bases outside the gene matches: 1. Germline lookup yields CDR1 MNHEY and CDR2 SMNVEV (reference sequence). This CDR3 is built from 18 residues. CDR3 sequence (DNA): TGTGCCAGCAGTTGGACTAGCGGGGGGGTCTCTGGGGCCAACGTCCTGACTTTC. Translating gives CASSWTSGGVSGANVLTF. Full variable domain (missing parts from reference TRBV27 and TRBJ2-6): EAQVTQNPRYLITVTGKKLTVTCSQNMNHEYMSWYRQDPGLGLRQIYYSMNVEVTDKGDVPEGYKVSRKEKRNFPLILESPSPNQTSLYFCASSWTSGGVSGANVLTFGAGSRLTVL.

The chain carries TRBV19 and TRBJ2-2; D is possibly TRBD1 (6 bases). V lost 8 bases to trimming and J lost 4 bases, with 17 bases between them. This CDR3 is built from 15 residues. Germline-derived CDR1 and CDR2 are LNHDA and SQIVND (reference sequence). The CDR3 here is CASFPGQLSTGELFF. The CDR3 DNA sequence: TGTGCCAGTTTCCCGGGACAACTAAGCACCGGGGAGCTGTTTTTT.

There are a few counts of this clone. V gene TRBV6-4 combines with J gene TRBJ2-3, with D perhaps matching TRBD2 (7 bases). V lost 0 bases and J 6 bases, leaving 13 bases between the germline ends. Germline CDR1 reads MRHNA; CDR2 reads SNTAGT. This CDR3 spans 15 amino acids. The DNA of the CDR3 is TGTGCCAGCAGTGACTCCGGCGGGGGCGGGGATACGCAGTATTTT. Translating gives CASSDSGGGGDTQYF.

This clone showed up just a few times. V gene TRBV6-6 combines with J gene TRBJ2-3; the match to TRBD2 covers 9 bases. Trimming cost V 2 bases and J 7 bases; bases outside gene matches: 10. Germline CDR1 MNHNY, CDR2 SVGAGI (reference sequence). The CDR3 loop spans 16 amino acids. The CDR3 reads CASSYRLAAILNTQYF. CDR3 DNA sequence: TGTGCCAGCAGTTACAGACTAGCGGCGATCTTAAATACGCAGTATTTT.

The rearrangement joins TRBV9 to TRBJ1-6; D remains unclear. The germline V gene encodes CDR1 SGDLS and CDR2 YYNGEE. This CDR3 is 13 amino acids long. The V gene lost 3 bases and the J gene lost 8 bases, with 9 bases spanning the gap. CDR3: CASSEMTHSPLHF. The CDR3 DNA reads TGTGCCAGCAGCGAAATGACGCATTCACCCCTCCACTTT.

The rearrangement uses TRBV28 and TRBJ2-1; D is uncertain. This CDR3 is 15 amino acids long. V was shortened by 8 bases and J by 8 bases, with 22 bases between the two germline ends. Germline CDR1 reads MDHEN; CDR2 reads SYDVKM. CDR3 residues: CASRPPGTLVDEQFF. The CDR3 region has the DNA TGTGCCAGCCGACCCCCAGGAACCCTCGTGGATGAGCAGTTCTTC.

This clone is deemed large (0.1 to 1%). The chain is built from TRBV12-5 and TRBJ2-7; the D is unclear. In germline, CDR1 is LGHNT, CDR2 FRNRAP. This CDR3 region has 13 residues. Deletions cut 7 bases from V and 1 base from J, with 11 bases between. CDR3 sequence (DNA): TGTGCTAGTGTGGCCAGAAGTTCCTACGAGCAGTACTTC. The encoded protein is CASVARSSYEQYF.

The gene calls are TRBV7-9 and TRBJ2-7, with D tentatively TRBD2 (5 bases). Germline CDR1 SEHNR, CDR2 FQNEAQ (reference sequence). With 6 bases removed from V and 5 bases from J, the gap between germline ends came to 14 bases. This CDR3 spans 13 amino acids. CDR3 sequence reads: CASSGFPRDEQYF. CDR3 bases: TGTGCCAGCAGTGGTTTTCCGAGGGACGAGCAGTACTTC.